This TCR beta chain was documented in a study of T cell responses to AZD1222 COVID-19 vaccine. As for the study in general: Analyses pooled second doses at about 4 or about 12 weeks.

The method was immunoSEQ multiplex PCR; TCRdb's version includes in-frame clones alone and lacks a portion of them. The sample includes 200,000 or so clones, around 90% of them seen just once. Study-wide points: Two AZD1222 administrations were followed by greater Spike-specific TCR breadth and depth. Spike-wide vaccine-associated CD4 TCRs dominated at 160-218 and 743-854. Variant regions that are unmutated are reportedly the target of nearly half of spike-specific TCRs.

Germline-derived CDR1 and CDR2 are MNHNS and SASEGT. This CDR3 has 12 residues. V lost 1 base, J lost 4 bases, and 5 bases lay in between. Regarding this clone: Its antigen is undetermined. The sample contains more than one DNA sequence encoding this CDR3.

Material: peripheral blood, obtained on day 0 of AZD1222 vaccination. The V gene is TRBV6-1, the J gene TRBJ2-7, with D unclear. The sequence was collected from an adult in good health. The CDR3 DNA reads as TGTGCCAGCAGTGAAGTTGGGTACGAGCAGTACTTC. Translating it yields CASSEVGYEQYF.